This entry describes one T cell receptor beta chain. The antigen is undetermined. This sample stems from a study of cytomegalovirus exposure and HLA in healthy donors. Study-wide results and limits: Among the most significant clusters, several appeared linked to common viral pathogens in a later analysis.

CDR3 length equals 14 residues. The V gene lost 0 bases and the J gene lost 4 bases, with 11 bases spanning the gap. The germline CDR1 and CDR2 sequences are SGHRS and YFSETQ. 13 Jbeta primers and 60 Vbeta primers were used for the PCR. Profiling relied on immunoSEQ multiplex PCR, and the TCRdb table lists in-frame clones only, not all of them. Of more than 60,000 clones listed, roughly 70% are singletons. What was sequenced was PBMCs. The chain joins TRBV5-1 to TRBJ2-7; a possible D gene is TRBD1 (5 bases). This sequence originates from a man in his forties or fifties in good health and CMV-seropositive. DNA of the CDR3: TGCGCCAGCAGCTTGGAACAGGCCGGGTACGAGCAGTACTTC. Its translation is CASSLEQAGYEQYF.